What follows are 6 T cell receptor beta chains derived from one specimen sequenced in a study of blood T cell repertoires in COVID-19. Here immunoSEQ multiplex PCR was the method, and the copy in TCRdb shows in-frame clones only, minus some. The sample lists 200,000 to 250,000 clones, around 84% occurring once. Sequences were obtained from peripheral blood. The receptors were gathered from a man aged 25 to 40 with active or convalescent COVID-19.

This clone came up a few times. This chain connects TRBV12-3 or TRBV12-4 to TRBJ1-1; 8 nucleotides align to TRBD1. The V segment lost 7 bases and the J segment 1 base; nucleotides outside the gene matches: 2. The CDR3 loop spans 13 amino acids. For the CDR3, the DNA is TGTGCCAGCATCGGGACAGGGAACACTGAAGCTTTCTTT. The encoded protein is CASIGTGNTEAFF.

CDR3 sequence reads: CASSLGTGGSPLHF. In DNA, the CDR3 is TGTGCCAGCAGCTTAGGGACAGGGGGATCACCCCTCCACTTT. V is TRBV28 and J is TRBJ1-6; the match to TRBD1 covers 11 bases. This CDR3 has 14 amino acids. The V segment lost 6 bases and the J segment 10 bases; nucleotides outside the gene matches: 5. The germline V gene has CDR1 MDHEN and CDR2 SYDVKM.

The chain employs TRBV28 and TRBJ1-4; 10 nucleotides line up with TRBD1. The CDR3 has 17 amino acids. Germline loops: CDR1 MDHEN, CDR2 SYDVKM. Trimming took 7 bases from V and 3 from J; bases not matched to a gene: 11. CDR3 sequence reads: CASNDRGRRVSNEKLFF. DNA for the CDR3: TGTGCCAGCAACGACAGGGGGCGGAGGGTATCTAATGAAAAACTGTTTTTT.

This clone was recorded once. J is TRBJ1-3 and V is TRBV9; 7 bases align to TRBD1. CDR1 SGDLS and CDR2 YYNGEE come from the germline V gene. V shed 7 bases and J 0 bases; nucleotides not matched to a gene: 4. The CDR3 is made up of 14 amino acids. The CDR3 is CASAGGISGNTIYF. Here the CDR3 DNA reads TGTGCCAGCGCAGGGGGTATCTCTGGAAACACCATATATTTT.

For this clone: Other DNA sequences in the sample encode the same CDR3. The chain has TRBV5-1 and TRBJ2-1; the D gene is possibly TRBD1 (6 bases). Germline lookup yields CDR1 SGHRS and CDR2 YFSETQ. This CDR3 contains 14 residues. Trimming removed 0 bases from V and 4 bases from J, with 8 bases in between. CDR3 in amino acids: CASSLGGGYNEQFF. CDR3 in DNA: TGCGCCAGCAGCTTGGGAGGGGGATACAATGAGCAGTTCTTC. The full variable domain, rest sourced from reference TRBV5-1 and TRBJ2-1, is KAGVTQTPRYLIKTRGQQVTLSCSPISGHRSVSWYQQTPGQGLQFLFEYFSETQRNKGNFPGRFSGRQFSNSRSEMNVSTLELGDSALYLCASSLGGGYNEQFFGPGTRLTVL.

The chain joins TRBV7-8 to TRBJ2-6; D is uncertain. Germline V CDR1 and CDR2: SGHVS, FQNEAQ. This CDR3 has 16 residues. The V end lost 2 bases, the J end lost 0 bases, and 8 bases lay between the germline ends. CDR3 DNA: TGTGCCAGCAGCTTATTTCCCGGCTCTGGGGCCAACGTCCTGACTTTC. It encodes CASSLFPGSGANVLTF. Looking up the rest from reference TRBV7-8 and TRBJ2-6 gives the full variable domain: GAGVSQSPRYKVAKRGQDVALRCDPISGHVSLFWYQQALGQGPEFLTYFQNEAQLDKSGLPSDRFFAERPEGSVSTLKIQRTQQEDSAVYLCASSLFPGSGANVLTFGAGSRLTVL.